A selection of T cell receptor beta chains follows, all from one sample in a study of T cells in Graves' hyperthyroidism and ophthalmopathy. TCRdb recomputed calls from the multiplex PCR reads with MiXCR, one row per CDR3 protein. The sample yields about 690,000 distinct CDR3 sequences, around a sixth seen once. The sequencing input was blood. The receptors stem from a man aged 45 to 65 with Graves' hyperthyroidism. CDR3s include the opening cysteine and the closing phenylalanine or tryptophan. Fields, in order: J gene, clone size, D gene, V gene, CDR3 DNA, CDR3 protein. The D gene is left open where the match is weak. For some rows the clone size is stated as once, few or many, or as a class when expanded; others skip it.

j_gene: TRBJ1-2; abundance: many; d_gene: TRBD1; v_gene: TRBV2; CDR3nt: TGTGCCAGCCTGGCTAAGTACAGTCAGACAGGGAGAAGTGGTGGCTATGGCTACACCTTC; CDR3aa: CASLAKYSQTGRSGGYGYTF
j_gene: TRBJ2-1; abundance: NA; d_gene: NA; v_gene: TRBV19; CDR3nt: TGTGCCAGTAGTATCTCCTCCCTCGTTTACGGGAGCCCGGTGTACCAGTTCTTC; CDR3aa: CASSISSLVYGSPVYQFF
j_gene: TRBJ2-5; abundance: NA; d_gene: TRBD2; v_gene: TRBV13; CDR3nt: TGTGCCAGCAGCCTGAGGACTAGACAAGAGACCCAGTACTTC; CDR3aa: CASSLRTRQETQYF
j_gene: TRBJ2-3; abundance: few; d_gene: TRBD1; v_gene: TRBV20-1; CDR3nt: TGCAGTGCAAGGCCCCCGGGACAGGGCTTTACAGATACGCAGTATTTT; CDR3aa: CSARPPGQGFTDTQYF
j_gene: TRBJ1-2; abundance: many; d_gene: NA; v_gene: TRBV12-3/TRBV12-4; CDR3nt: TGTGCCAGCAGTTTGGATAATCTCTATGGCTACACCTTC; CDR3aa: CASSLDNLYGYTF
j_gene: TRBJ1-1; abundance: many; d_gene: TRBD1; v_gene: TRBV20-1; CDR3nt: TGCAGTGCCTCCGACAGGGGGCGCGGCACTGAAGCTTTCTTT; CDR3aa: CSASDRGRGTEAFF
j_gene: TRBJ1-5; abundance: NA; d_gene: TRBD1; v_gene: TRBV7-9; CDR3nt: TGTGCCAGCAGCTTTGGGACCCCCGGGACAGAGTATAGCAATCAGCCCCAGCATTTT; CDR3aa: CASSFGTPGTEYSNQPQHF
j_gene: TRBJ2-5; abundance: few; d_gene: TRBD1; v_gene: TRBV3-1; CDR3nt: TGTGCCAGCAGTCGCACACCCGGACAGGGGGAAGAGACCCAGTACTTC; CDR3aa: CASSRTPGQGEETQYF
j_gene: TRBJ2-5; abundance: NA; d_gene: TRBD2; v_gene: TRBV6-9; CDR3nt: TGTGCCAGCAGTTACACCGGGACTAGCGCGAACCAAGAGACCCAGTACTTC; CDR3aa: CASSYTGTSANQETQYF
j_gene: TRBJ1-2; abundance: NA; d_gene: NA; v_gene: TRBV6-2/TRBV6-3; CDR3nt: TGTGCCAGCAACGACGTGGGGGGAGCGAGGGGCTACACCTTC; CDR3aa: CASNDVGGARGYTF